One TCR beta chain is described in this entry. Its antigen is as yet unknown. The germline gives CDR1 SEHNR, CDR2 FQNEAQ (reference sequence). The CDR3 length is 15 residues. V trimming: 5 bases; J trimming: 7 bases; junction bases outside the gene matches: 8. These data belong to a study of cytomegalovirus exposure and HLA in healthy donors. Study-level results: Subsequent analysis found a tendency for first-cohort TCR clusters to co-occur within the 110 or so validation repertoires. The listing of roughly 160 TCR beta chains classed them as cytomegalovirus-associated. In vitro assays verified that a few CMV-associated chains recognized CMV antigens specifically.

Generated by immunoSEQ multiplex PCR, the TCRdb table keeps only in-frame clones and is missing some. The sample records about 65,000 clones, just over 90% being singletons. This TCR was recovered from a woman between 18 and 29 years old in good health and CMV-seronegative. Input material: PBMCs. The chain joins TRBV7-9 to TRBJ2-2; 9 bases are shared with TRBD1. The CDR3 region is CASSPGTGRHGELFF. CDR3 nucleotide sequence: TGTGCCAGCAGCCCAGGGACAGGGAGGCACGGGGAGCTGTTTTTT.